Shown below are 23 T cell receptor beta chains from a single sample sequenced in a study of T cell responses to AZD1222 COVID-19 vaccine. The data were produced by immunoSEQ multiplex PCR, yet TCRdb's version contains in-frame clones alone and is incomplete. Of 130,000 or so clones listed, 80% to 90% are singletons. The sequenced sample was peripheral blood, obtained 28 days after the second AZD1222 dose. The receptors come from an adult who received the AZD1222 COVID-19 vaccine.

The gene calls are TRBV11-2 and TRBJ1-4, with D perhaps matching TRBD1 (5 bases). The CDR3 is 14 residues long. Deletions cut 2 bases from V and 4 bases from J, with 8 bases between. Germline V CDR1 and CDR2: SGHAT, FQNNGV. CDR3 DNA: TGTGCCAGCAGCTTAACAGGAAGTAATGAAAAACTGTTTTTT. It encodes CASSLTGSNEKLFF.

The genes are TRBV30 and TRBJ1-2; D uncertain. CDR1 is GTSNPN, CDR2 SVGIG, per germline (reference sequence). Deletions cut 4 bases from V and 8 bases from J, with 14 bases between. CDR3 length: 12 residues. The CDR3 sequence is CAWKFWKWGYTF. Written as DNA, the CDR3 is TGTGCCTGGAAATTCTGGAAGTGGGGCTACACCTTC.

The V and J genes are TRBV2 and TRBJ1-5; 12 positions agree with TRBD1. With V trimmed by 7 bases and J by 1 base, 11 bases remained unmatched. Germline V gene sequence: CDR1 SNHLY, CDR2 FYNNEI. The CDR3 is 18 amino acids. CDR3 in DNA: TGTGCCAGCACCCTGTCCCGGGACAGGGGGCGAAGCAATCAGCCCCAGCATTTT. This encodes CASTLSRDRGRSNQPQHF.

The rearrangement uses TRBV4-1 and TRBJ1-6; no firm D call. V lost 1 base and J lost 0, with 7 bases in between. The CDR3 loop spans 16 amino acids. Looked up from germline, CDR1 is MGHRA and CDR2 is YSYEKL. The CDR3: CASSQAGSSYNSPLHF. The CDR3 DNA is TGCGCCAGCAGCCAAGCTGGAAGCTCCTATAATTCACCCCTCCACTTT.

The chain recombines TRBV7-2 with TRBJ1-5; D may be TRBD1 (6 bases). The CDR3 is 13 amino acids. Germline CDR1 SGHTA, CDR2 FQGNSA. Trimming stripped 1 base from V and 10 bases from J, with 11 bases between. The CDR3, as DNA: TGTGCCAGCAGCTTAGGACAGGTCCTTCCCCAGCATTTT. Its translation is CASSLGQVLPQHF. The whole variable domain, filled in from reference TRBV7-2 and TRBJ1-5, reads GAGVSQSPSNKVTEKGKDVELRCDPISGHTALYWYRQSLGQGLEFLIYFQGNSAPDKSGLPSDRFSAERTGGSVSTLTIQRTQQEDSAVYLCASSLGQVLPQHFGDGTRLSIL.

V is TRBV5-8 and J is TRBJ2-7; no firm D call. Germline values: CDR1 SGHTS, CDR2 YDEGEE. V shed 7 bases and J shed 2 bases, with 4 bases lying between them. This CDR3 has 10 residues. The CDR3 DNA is TGTGCCAGCCGGGCCTACGAGCAGTACTTC. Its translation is CASRAYEQYF.

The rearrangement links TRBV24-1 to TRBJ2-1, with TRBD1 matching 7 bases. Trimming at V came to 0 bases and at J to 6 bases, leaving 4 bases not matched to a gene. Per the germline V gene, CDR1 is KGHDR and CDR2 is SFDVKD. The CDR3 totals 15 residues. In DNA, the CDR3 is TGTGCCACCAGTGATTTGGGGACAGTGCCCAATGAGCAGTTCTTC. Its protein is CATSDLGTVPNEQFF.

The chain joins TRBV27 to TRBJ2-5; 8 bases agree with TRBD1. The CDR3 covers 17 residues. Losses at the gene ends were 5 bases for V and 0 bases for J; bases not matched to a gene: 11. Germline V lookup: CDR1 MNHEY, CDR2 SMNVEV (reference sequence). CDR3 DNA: TGTGCCAGCAGTCCCGGACAGGGCAAGAGGAACCAAGAGACCCAGTACTTC. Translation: CASSPGQGKRNQETQYF.

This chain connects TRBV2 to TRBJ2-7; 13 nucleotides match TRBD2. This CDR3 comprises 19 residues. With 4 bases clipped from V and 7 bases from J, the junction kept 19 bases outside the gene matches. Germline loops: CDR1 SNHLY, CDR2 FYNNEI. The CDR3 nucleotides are TGTGCCAGCAGTGTTCGCGGGACTAGCGGGGAAGCGAGGGTGGGTGAGCAGTACTTC. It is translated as CASSVRGTSGEARVGEQYF.

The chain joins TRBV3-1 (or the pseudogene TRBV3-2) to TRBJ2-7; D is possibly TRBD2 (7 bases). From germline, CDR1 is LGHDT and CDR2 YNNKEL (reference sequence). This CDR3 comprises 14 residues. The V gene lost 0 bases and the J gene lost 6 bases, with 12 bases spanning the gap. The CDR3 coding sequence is TGTGCCAGCAGCCAAGAGGTGGGGGGGCCCGAGCAGTACTTC. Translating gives CASSQEVGGPEQYF.

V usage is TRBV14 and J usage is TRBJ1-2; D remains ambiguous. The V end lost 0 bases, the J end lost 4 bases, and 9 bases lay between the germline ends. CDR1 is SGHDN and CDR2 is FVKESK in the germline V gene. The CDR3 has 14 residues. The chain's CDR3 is CASSQDWQFYGYTF. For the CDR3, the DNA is TGTGCCAGCAGCCAAGATTGGCAGTTCTATGGCTACACCTTC.

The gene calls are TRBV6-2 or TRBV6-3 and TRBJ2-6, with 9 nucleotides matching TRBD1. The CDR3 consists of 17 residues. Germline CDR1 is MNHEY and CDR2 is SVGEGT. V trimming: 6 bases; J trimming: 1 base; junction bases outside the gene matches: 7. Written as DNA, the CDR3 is TGTGCCAGCAGCCCGGGACAGGGTACGTCTGGGGCCAACGTCCTGACTTTC. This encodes CASSPGQGTSGANVLTF.

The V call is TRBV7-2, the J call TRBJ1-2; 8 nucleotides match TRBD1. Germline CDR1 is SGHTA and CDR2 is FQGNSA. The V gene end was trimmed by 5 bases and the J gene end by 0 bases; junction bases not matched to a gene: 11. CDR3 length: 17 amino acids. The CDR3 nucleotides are TGTGCCAGCAGCGTCGGGACAGGATACACCACTAACTATGGCTACACCTTC. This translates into CASSVGTGYTTNYGYTF. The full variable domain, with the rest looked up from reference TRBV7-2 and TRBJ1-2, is GAGVSQSPSNKVTEKGKDVELRCDPISGHTALYWYRQSLGQGLEFLIYFQGNSAPDKSGLPSDRFSAERTGGSVSTLTIQRTQQEDSAVYLCASSVGTGYTTNYGYTFGSGTRLTVV.

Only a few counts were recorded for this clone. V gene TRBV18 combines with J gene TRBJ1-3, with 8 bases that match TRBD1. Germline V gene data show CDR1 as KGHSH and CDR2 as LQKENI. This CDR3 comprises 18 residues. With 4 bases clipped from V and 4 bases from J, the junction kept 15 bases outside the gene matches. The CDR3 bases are TGTGCCAGCTCACTCGCCGGTTACTCAGGGGGCATCGGAAACACCATATATTTT. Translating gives CASSLAGYSGGIGNTIYF.

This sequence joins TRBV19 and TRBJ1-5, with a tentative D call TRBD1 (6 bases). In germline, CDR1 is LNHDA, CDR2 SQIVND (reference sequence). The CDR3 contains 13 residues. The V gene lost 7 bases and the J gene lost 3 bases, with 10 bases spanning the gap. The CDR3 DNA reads TGTGCCAGTACCGGACAGTACAATCAGCCCCAGCATTTT. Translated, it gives CASTGQYNQPQHF. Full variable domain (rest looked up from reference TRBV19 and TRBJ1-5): DGGITQSPKYLFRKEGQNVTLSCEQNLNHDAMYWYRQDPGQGLRLIYYSQIVNDFQKGDIAEGYSVSREKKESFPLTVTSAQKNPTAFYLCASTGQYNQPQHFGDGTRLSIL.

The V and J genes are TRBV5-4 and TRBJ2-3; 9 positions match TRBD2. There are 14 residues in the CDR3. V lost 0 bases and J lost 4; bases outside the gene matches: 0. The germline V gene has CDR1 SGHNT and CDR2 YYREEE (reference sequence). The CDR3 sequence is CASSLASGADTQYF. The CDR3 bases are TGTGCCAGCAGCTTGGCTAGCGGGGCAGATACGCAGTATTTT.

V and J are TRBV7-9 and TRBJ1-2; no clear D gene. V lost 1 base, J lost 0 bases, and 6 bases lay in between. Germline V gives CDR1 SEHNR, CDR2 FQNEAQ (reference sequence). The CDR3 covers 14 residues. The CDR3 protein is CASSLDPANYGYTF. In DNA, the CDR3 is TGTGCCAGCAGCTTAGACCCGGCTAACTATGGCTACACCTTC.

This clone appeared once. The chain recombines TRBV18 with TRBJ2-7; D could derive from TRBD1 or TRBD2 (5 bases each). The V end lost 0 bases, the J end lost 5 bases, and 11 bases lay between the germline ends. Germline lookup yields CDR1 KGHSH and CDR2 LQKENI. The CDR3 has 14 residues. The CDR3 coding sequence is TGTGCCAGCTCACCACCGGGGGAAAGGGACGAGCAGTACTTC. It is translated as CASSPPGERDEQYF.

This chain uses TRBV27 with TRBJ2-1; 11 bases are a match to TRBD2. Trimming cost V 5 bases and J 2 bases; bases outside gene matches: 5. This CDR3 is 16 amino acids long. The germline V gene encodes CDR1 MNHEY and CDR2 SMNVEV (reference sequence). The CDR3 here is CASSISLAGAYNEQFF. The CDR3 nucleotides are TGTGCCAGCAGTATCTCACTAGCGGGGGCCTACAATGAGCAGTTCTTC.

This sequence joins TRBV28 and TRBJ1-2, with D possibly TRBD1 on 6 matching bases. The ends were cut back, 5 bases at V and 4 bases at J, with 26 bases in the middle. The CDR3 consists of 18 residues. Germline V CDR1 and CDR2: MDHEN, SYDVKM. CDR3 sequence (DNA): TGTGCCAGCAGTCGTAACAGGGTTAGTCCACTCTACCCCTATGGCTACACCTTC. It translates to CASSRNRVSPLYPYGYTF.

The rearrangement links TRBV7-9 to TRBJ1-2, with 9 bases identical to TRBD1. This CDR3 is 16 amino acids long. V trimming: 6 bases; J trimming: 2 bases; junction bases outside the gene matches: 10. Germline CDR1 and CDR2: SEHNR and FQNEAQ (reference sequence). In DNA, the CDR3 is TGTGCCAGCAGTCGAGCCGGGACAGGGATCAACTATGGCTACACCTTC. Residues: CASSRAGTGINYGYTF.

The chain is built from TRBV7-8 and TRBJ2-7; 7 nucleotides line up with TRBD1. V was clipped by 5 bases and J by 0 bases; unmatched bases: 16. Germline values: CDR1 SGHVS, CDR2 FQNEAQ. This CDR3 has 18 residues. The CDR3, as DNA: TGTGCCAGCAGCCCTAGACCAGGTGAGGGGGCCAGCTCCTACGAGCAGTACTTC. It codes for CASSPRPGEGASSYEQYF.

The CDR3 DNA follows: TGTGCCAGCAGTTTCGGGTCTTATCAGCCCCAGCATTTT. It encodes CASSFGSYQPQHF. This chain uses TRBV12-3 or TRBV12-4 with TRBJ1-5, with D hard to call. The CDR3 consists of 13 residues. The V end lost 3 bases, the J end lost 5 bases, and 8 bases lay between the germline ends.